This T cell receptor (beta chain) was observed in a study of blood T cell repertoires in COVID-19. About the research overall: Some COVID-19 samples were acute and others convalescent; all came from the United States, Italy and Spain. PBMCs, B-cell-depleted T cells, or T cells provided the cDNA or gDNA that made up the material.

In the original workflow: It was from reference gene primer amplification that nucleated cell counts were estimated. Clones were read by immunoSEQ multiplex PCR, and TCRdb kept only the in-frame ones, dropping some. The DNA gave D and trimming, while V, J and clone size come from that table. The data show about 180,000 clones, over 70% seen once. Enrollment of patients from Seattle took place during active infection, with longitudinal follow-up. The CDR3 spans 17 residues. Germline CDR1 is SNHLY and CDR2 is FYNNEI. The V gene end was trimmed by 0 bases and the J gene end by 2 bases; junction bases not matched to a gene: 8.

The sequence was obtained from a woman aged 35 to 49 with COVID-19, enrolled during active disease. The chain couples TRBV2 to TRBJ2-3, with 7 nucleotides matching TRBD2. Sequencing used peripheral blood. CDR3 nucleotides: TGTGCCAGCAGTGAAGCGCGGGGAGGGATAATCACAGATACGCAGTATTTT. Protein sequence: CASSEARGGIITDTQYF.